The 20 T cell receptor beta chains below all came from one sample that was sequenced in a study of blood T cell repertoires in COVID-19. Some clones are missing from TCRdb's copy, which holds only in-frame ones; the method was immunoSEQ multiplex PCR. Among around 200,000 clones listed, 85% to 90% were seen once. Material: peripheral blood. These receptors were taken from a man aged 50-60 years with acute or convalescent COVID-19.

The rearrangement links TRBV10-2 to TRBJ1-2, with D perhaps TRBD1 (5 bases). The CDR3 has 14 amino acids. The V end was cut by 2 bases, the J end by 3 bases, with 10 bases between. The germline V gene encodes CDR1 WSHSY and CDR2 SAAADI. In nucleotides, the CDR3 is TGCGCCAGCAGTGAGATGGGGGACTACTATGGCTACACCTTC. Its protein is CASSEMGDYYGYTF.

CDR3 DNA: TGTGCCAGCAGTCCCCGGGGGGGGACGGCGGGATACACTAATGAAAAACTGTTTTTT. This codes for CASSPRGGTAGYTNEKLFF. V usage is TRBV6-6 and J usage is TRBJ1-4; D might be TRBD1 (5 bases). Germline CDR1 reads MNHNY; CDR2 reads SVGAGI (reference sequence). The CDR3 runs to 19 residues. V was trimmed by 5 bases and J by 2 bases, leaving 24 bases between them.

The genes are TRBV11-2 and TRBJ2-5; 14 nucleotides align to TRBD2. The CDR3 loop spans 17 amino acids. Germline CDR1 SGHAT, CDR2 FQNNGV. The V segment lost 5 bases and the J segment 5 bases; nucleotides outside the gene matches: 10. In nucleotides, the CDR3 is TGTGCCAGCAGCCGACTAGCGGGGGGGCCTACCGGGGAGACCCAGTACTTC. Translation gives CASSRLAGGPTGETQYF.

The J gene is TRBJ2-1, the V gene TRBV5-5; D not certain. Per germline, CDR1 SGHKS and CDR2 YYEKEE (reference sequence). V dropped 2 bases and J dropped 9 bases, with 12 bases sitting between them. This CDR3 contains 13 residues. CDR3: CASSFPPFSEQFF. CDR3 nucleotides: TGTGCCAGCAGCTTTCCCCCTTTTAGTGAGCAGTTCTTC.

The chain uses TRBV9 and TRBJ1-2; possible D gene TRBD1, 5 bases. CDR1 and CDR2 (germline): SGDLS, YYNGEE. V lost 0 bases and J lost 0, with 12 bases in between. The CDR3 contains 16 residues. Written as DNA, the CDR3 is TGTGCCAGCAGCGTAGGAACTACGACAGCTAACTATGGCTACACCTTC. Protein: CASSVGTTTANYGYTF.

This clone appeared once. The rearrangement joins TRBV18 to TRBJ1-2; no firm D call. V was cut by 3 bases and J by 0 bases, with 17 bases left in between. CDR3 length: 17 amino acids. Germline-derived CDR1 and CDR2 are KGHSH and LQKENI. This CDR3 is CASSPRETSESNYGYTF. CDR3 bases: TGTGCCAGCTCACCGCGAGAGACGAGCGAATCTAACTATGGCTACACCTTC.

DNA of the CDR3: TGTGCCAGCAGCTTAGGGACAGGGAAGGAGACCCAGTACTTC. Translating it yields CASSLGTGKETQYF. This chain connects TRBV7-6 to TRBJ2-5; TRBD1 matches at 8 bases. Germline V gene data show CDR1 as SGHVS and CDR2 as FNYEAQ. The junction had 3 bases not matched to a gene; V was cut back by 1 base and J by 5 bases. The CDR3 extends over 14 amino acids.

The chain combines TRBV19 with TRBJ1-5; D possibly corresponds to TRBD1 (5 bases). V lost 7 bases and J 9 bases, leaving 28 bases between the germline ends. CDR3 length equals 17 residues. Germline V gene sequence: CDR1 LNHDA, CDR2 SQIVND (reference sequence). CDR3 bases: TGTGCCAGTACCTCACGGGCGGGGGAGAGGGTTTTCCTGCCCCAGCATTTT. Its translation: CASTSRAGERVFLPQHF.

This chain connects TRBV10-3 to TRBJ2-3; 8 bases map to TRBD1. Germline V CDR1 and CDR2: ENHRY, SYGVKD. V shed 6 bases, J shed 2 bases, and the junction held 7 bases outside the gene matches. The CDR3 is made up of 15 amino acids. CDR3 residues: CAIREGTGDTDTQYF. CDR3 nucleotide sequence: TGTGCCATCAGGGAGGGGACAGGAGACACAGATACGCAGTATTTT.

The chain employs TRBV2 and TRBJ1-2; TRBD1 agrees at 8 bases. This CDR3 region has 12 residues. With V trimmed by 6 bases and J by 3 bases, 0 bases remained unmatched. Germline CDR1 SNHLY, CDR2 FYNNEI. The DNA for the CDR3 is TGTGCCAGCAGGGGACAGGACTATGGCTACACCTTC. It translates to CASRGQDYGYTF.

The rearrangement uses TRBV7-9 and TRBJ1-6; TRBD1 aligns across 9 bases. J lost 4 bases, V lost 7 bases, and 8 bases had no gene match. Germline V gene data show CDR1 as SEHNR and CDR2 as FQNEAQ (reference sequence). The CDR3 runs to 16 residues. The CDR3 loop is CASTPDRGLYNSPLHF. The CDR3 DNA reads TGTGCCAGCACCCCGGACAGGGGTTTGTATAATTCACCCCTCCACTTT. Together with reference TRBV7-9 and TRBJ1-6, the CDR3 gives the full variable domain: DTGVSQNPRHKITKRGQNVTFRCDPISEHNRLYWYRQTLGQGPEFLTYFQNEAQLEKSRLLSDRFSAERPKGSFSTLEIQRTEQGDSAMYLCASTPDRGLYNSPLHFGNGTRLTVT.

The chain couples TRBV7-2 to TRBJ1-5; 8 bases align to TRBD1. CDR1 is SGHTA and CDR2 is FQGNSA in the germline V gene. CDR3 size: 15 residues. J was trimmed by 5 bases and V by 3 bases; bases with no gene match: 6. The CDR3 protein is CASSLDQGAYQPQHF. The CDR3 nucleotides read TGTGCCAGCAGCTTGGACCAGGGGGCGTATCAGCCCCAGCATTTT.

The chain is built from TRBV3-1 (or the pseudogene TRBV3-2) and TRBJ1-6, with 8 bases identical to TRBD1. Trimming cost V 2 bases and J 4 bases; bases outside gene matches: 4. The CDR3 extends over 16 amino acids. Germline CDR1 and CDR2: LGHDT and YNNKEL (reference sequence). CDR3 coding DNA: TGTGCCAGCAGCCAACTCGACAGGGGTTATAATTCACCCCTCCACTTT. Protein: CASSQLDRGYNSPLHF.

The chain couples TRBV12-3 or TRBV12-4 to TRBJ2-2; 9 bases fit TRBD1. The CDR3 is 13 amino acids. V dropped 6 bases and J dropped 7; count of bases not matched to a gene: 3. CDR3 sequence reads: CASSRQGGGELFF. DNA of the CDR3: TGTGCCAGCAGCCGACAGGGGGGCGGGGAGCTGTTTTTT.

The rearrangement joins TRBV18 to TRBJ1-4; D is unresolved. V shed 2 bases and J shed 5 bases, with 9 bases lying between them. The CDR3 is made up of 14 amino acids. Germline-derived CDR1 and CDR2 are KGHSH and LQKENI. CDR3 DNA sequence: TGTGCCAGCTCACCAGTGTCAGTGAATGAAAAACTGTTTTTT. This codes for CASSPVSVNEKLFF.

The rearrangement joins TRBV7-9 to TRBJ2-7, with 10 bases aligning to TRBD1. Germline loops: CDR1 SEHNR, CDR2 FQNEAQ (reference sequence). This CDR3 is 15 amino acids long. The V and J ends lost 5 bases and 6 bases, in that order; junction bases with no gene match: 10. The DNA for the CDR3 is TGTGCCAGCAGCCCAAGAGGGACAGGGGCCTCCGAGCAGTACTTC. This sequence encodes CASSPRGTGASEQYF. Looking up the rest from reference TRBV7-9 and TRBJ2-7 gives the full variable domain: DTGVSQNPRHKITKRGQNVTFRCDPISEHNRLYWYRQTLGQGPEFLTYFQNEAQLEKSRLLSDRFSAERPKGSFSTLEIQRTEQGDSAMYLCASSPRGTGASEQYFGPGTRLTVT.

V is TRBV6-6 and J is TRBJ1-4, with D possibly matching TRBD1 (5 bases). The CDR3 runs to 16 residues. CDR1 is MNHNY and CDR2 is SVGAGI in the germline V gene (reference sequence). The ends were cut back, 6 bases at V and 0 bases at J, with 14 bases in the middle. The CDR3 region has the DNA TGTGCCAGCAGCCTCAGTCAGGGTGCAACTAATGAAAAACTGTTTTTT. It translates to CASSLSQGATNEKLFF.

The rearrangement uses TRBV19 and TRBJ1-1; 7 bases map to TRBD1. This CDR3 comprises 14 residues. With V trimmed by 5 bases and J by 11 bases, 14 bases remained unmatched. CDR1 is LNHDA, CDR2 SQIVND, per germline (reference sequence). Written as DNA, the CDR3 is TGTGCCAGTAGTCCCCCGGCCAGGGACAGTCCTGCTTTCTTT. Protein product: CASSPPARDSPAFF.

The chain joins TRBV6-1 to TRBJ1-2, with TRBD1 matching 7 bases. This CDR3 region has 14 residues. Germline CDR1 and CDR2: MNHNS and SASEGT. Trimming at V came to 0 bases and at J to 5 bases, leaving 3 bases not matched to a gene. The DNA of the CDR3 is TGTGCCAGCAGTGAAGCGGGACAGCAATATGGCTACACCTTC. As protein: CASSEAGQQYGYTF.

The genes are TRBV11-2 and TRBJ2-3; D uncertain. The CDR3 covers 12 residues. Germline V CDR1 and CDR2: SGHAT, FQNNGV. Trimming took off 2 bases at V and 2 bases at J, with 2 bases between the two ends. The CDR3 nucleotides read TGTGCCAGCAGCTTATACACAGATACGCAGTATTTT. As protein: CASSLYTDTQYF.